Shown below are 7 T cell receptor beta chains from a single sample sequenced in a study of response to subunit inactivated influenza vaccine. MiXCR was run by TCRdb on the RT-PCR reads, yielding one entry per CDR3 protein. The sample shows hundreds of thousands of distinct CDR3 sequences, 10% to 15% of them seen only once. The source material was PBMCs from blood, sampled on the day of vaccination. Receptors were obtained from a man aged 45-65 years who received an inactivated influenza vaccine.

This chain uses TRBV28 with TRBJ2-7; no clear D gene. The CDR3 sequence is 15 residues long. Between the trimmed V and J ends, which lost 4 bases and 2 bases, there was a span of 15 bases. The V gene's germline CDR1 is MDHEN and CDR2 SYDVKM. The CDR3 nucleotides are TGTGCCAGCAGTTCTAGGAGCCAGCCTCCCTACGAGCAGTACTTC. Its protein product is CASSSRSQPPYEQYF.

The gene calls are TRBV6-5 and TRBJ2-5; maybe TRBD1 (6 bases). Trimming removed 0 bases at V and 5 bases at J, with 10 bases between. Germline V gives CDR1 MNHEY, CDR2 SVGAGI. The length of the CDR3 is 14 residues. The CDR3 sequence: CASSYSHRAETQYF. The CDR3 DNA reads TGTGCCAGCAGTTACTCGCACAGGGCGGAGACCCAGTACTTC.

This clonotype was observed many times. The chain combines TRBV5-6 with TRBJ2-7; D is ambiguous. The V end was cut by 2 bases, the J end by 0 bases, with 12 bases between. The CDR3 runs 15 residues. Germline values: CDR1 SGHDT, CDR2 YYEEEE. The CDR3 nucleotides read TGTGCCAGCAGCTTAATAGGCGATAGCTCCTACGAGCAGTACTTC. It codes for CASSLIGDSSYEQYF.

The CDR3 is CASSLSSGSFYEQYF. CDR3 DNA: TGTGCCAGCAGCTTATCTAGCGGGAGTTTCTACGAGCAGTACTTC. The V call is TRBV7-2, the J call TRBJ2-7; 10 bases match TRBD2. Germline assignment: CDR1 SGHTA and CDR2 FQGNSA. There are 15 residues in the CDR3. The V segment lost 2 bases and the J segment 3 bases; nucleotides outside the gene matches: 4.

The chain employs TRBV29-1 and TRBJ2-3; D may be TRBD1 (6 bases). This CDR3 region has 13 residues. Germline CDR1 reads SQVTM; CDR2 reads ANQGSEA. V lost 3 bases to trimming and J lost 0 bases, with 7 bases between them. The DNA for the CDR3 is TGCAGCGTTGATCAGGGGAGCACAGATACGCAGTATTTT. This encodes CSVDQGSTDTQYF.

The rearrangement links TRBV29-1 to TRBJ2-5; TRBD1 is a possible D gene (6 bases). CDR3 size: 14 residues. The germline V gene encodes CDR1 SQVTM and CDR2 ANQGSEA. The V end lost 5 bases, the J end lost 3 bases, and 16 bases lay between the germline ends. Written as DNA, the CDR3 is TGCAGCGTTCTAGGTAAAACAGGGAAAGAGACCCAGTACTTC. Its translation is CSVLGKTGKETQYF.

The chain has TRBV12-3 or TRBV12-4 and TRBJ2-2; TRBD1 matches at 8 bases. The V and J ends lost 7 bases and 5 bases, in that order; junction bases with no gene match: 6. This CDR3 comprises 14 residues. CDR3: CASTNNRGTGELFF. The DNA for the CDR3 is TGTGCCAGCACCAACAACAGGGGGACCGGGGAGCTGTTTTTT.